This TCR beta chain was sequenced during a study of blood T cell repertoires in COVID-19. In the study overall: Acute and convalescent COVID-19 samples came from the United States, Italy and Spain.

Seattle patient enrollment occurred during active infection, with longitudinal follow-up thereafter. The CDR3 is 16 amino acids. The germline gives CDR1 SGHRS, CDR2 YFSETQ. Unmatched junction bases numbered 5, after V lost 3 bases and J lost 4 bases. In the authors' workflow: Estimates of nucleated cell counts were drawn from the amplification of reference gene primers. The method was immunoSEQ multiplex PCR; TCRdb's version includes in-frame clones alone and lacks a portion of them. V and J calls and clone size are those listed in that table; D and trimming were worked out from the DNA. The sample has about 24,000 clones; 85% to 90% are singletons.

The receptor comes from a man aged 65-85 years with COVID-19, enrolled during active disease. The chain carries TRBV5-1 and TRBJ2-1; 12 bases fit TRBD2. Specimen: peripheral blood. The CDR3 loop reads CASSSQTSGGYNEQFF. The CDR3 bases are TGCGCCAGCAGCTCTCAGACTAGCGGGGGTTACAATGAGCAGTTCTTC.